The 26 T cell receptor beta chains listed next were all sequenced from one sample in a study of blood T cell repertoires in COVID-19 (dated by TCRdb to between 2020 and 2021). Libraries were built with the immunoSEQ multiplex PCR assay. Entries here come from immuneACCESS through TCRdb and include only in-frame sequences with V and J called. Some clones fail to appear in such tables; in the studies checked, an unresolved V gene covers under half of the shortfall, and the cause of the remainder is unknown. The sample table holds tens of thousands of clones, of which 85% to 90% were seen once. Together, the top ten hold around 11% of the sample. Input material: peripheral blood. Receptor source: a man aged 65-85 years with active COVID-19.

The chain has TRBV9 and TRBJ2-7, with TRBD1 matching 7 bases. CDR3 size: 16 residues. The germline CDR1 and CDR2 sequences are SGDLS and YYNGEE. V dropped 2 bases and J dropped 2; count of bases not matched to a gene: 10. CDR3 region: CASSVKDRFAPYEQYF. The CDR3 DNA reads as TGTGCCAGCAGCGTTAAGGACAGGTTTGCTCCCTACGAGCAGTACTTC.

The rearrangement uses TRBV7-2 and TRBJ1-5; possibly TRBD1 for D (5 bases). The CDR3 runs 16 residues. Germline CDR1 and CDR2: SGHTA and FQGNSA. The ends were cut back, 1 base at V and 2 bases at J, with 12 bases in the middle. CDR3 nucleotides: TGTGCCAGCAGCTTAGGGGGCTGGGGCGGCAATCAGCCCCAGCATTTT. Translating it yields CASSLGGWGGNQPQHF.

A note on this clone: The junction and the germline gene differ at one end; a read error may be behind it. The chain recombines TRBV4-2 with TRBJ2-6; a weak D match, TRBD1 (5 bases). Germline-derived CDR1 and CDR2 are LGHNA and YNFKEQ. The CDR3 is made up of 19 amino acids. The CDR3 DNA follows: TGTACCAGCAGCCAAGGCGAGGCAGGGTCTTCCTCTGGGGCCAACGTCCTGACTTTC. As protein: CTSSQGEAGSSSGANVLTF.

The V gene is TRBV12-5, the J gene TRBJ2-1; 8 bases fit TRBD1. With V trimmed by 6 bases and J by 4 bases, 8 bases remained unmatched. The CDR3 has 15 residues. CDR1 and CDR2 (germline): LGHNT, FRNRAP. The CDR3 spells CASGIRDRTYNEQFF. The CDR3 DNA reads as TGTGCTAGTGGAATCCGGGACAGGACATACAATGAGCAGTTCTTC.

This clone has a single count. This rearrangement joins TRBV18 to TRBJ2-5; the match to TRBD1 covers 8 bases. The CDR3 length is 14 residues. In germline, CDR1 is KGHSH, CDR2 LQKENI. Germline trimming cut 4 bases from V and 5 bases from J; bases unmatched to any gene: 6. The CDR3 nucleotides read TGTGCCAGCTCACGAGGACAGGGCTTGGAGACCCAGTACTTC. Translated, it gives CASSRGQGLETQYF. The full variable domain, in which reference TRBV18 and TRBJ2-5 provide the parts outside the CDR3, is NAGVMQNPRHLVRRRGQEARLRCSPMKGHSHVYWYRQLPEEGLKFMVYLQKENIIDESGMPKERFSAEFPKEGPSILRIQQVVRGDSAAYFCASSRGQGLETQYFGPGTRLLVL.

The CDR3 DNA reads TGTGCCAGCAGCCAGGGGCGAAGGAGCACTGAAGCTTTCTTT. Protein sequence: CASSQGRRSTEAFF. The J gene is TRBJ1-1, the V gene TRBV11-3, with a tentative D call TRBD1 (6 bases). V lost 5 bases to trimming and J lost 4 bases, with 14 bases between them. This CDR3 comprises 14 residues. Per the germline V gene, CDR1 is SGHNT and CDR2 is YENEEA.

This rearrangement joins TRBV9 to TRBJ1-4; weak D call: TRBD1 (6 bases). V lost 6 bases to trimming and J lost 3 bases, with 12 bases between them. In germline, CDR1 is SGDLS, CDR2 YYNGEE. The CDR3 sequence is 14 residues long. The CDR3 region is CASNSQGANEKLFF. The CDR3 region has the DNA TGTGCCAGCAATTCACAGGGAGCTAATGAAAAACTGTTTTTT.

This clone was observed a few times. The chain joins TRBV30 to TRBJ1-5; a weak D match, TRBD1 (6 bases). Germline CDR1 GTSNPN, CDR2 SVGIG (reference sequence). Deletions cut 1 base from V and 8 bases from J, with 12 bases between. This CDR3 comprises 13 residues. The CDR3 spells CAWSATGLEPQHF. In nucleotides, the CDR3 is TGTGCCTGGAGTGCGACAGGTCTTGAGCCCCAGCATTTT. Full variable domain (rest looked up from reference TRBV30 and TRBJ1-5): SQTIHQWPATLVQPVGSPLSLECTVEGTSNPNLYWYRQAAGRGLQLLFYSVGIGQISSEVPQNLSASRPQDRQFILSSKKLLLSDSGFYLCAWSATGLEPQHFGDGTRLSIL.

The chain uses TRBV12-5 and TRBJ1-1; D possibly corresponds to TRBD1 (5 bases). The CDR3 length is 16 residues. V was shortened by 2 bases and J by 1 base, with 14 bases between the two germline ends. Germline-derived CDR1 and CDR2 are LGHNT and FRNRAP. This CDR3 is CASGLSTGTGNTEAFF. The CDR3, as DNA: TGTGCTAGTGGTTTGTCCACCGGGACTGGGAACACTGAAGCTTTCTTT.

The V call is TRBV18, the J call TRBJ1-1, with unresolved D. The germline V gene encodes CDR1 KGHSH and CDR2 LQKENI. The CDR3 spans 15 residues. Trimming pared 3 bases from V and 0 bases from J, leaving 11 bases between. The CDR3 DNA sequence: TGTGCCAGCTCACCGCCCGGACTGATGAACACTGAAGCTTTCTTT. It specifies CASSPPGLMNTEAFF.

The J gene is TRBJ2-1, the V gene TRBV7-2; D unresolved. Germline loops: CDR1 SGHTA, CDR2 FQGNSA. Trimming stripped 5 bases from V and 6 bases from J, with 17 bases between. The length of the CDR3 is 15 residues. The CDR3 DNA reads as TGTGCCAGCAGCCCCCCTGGTGAACTGCTCAATGAGCAGTTCTTC. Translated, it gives CASSPPGELLNEQFF.

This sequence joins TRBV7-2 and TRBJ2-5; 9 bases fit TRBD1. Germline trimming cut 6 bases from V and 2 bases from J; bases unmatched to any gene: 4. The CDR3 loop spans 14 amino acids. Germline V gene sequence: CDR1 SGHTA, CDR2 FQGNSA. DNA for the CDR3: TGTGCCAGCAGGGCCGGGACAGGGCAAGAGACCCAGTACTTC. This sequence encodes CASRAGTGQETQYF.

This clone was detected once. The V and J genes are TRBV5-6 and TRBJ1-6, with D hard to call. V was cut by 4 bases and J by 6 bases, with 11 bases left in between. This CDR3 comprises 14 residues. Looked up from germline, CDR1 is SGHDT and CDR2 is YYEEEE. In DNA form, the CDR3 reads TGTGCCAGCAGCCGGACGGGGATTAATTCACCCCTCCACTTT. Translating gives CASSRTGINSPLHF.

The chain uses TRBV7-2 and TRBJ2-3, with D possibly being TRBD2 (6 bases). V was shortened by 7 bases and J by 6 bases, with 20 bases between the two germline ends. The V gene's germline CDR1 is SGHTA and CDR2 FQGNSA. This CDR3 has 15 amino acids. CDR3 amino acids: CASIRILGGADTQYF. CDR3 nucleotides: TGTGCCAGCATCCGAATCCTCGGCGGGGCGGATACGCAGTATTTT.

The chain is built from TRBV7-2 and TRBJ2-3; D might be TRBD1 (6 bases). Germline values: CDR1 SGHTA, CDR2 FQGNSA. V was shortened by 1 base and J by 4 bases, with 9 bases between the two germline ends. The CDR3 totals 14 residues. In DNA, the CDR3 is TGTGCCAGCAGCTTAGACAGGGTGCCAGATACGCAGTATTTT. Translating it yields CASSLDRVPDTQYF.

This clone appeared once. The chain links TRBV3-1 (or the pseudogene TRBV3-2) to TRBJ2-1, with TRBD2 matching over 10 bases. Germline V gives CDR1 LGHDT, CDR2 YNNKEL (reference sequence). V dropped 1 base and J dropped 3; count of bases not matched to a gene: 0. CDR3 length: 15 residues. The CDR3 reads CASSQASGGYNEQFF. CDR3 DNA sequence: TGTGCCAGCAGCCAAGCTAGCGGGGGCTACAATGAGCAGTTCTTC.

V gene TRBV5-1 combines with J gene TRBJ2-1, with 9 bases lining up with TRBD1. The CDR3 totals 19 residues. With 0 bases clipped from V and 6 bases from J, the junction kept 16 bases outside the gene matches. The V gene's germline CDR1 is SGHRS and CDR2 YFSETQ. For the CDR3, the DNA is TGCGCCAGCAGCTTGGCGGGACAGGGAAACGGGGTCGGGGGCAATGAGCAGTTCTTC. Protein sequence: CASSLAGQGNGVGGNEQFF.

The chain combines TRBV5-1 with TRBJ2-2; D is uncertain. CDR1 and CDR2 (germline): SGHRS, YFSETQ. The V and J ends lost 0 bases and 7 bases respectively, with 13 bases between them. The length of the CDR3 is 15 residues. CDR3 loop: CASSLAVTVLGELFF. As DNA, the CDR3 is TGCGCCAGCAGCTTGGCCGTTACGGTCCTCGGGGAGCTGTTTTTT.

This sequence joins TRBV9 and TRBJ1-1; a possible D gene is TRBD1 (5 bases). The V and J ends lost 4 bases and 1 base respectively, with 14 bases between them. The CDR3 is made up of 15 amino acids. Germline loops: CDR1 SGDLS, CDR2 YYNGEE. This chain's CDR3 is CASSPRGGTNTEAFF. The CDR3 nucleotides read TGTGCCAGCAGCCCCCGGGGAGGGACGAACACTGAAGCTTTCTTT.

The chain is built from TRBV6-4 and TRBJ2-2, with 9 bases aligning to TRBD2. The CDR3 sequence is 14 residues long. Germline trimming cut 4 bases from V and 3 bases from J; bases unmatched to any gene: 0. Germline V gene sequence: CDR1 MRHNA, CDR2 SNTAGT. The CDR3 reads CASSASGDTGELFF. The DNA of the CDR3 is TGTGCCAGCAGTGCTAGCGGGGACACCGGGGAGCTGTTTTTT.

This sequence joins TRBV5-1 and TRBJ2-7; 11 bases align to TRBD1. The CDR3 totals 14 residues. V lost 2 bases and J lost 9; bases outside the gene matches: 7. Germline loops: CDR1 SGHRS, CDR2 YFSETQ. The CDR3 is CASSFGTGGVVQYF. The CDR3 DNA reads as TGCGCCAGCAGCTTCGGGACAGGGGGTGTTGTGCAGTACTTC.

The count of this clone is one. The CDR3 nucleotides read TGTGCCAGCAGTGGGGACAGGGCCAACGAGCAGTACTTC. Protein sequence: CASSGDRANEQYF. The rearrangement links TRBV2 to TRBJ2-7; 9 bases are shared with TRBD1. Unmatched junction bases numbered 3, after V lost 4 bases and J lost 5 bases. The CDR3 totals 13 residues. Germline assignment: CDR1 SNHLY and CDR2 FYNNEI.

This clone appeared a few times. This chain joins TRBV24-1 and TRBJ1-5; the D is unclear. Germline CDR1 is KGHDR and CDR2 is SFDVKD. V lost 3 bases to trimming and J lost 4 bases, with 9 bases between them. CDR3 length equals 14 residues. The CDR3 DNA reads TGTGCCACCAGTGATGGGGAGGTAAATCAGCCCCAGCATTTT. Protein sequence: CATSDGEVNQPQHF.

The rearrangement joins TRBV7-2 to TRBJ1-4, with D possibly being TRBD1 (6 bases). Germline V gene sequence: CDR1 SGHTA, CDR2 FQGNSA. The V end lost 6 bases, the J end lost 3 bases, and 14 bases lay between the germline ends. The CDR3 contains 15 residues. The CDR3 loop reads CASSRQGQANEKLFF. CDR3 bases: TGTGCCAGCAGTCGTCAGGGGCAAGCTAATGAAAAACTGTTTTTT.

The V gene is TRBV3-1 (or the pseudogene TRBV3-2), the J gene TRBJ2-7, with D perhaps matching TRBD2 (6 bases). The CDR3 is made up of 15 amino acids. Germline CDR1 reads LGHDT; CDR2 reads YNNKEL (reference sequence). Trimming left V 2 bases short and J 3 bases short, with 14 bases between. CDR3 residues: CASSQLPGAYYEQYF. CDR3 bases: TGTGCCAGCAGCCAACTCCCGGGAGCCTACTACGAGCAGTACTTC.

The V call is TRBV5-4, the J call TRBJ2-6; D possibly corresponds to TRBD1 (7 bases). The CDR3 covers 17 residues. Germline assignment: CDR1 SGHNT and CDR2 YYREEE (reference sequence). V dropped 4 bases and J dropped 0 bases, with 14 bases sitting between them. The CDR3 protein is CASSPQGGLSGANVLTF. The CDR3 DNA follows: TGTGCCAGCAGCCCGCAGGGGGGCCTCTCTGGGGCCAACGTCCTGACTTTC.